The entry that follows covers one T cell receptor beta chain sequence. The read terminates 3 residues ahead of where the CDR3 ends, so the germline J gene completes it. The data were obtained in a study of T cells in women clearing cervical HPV infection. As for the study in general: Control women cleared a single incident HPV16 infection within 12 months.

J gave up 4 bases and V 7 bases, and 7 bases lay outside the gene matches. The germline CDR1 and CDR2 sequences are LNHDA and SQIVND (reference sequence). This CDR3 has 14 amino acids. TCR beta CDR3 amplified by multiplex PCR from approximately 1,200 ng genomic DNA. The assay was immunoSEQ multiplex PCR, and TCRdb's table has in-frame clones only and misses some. The sample table includes 30,000 to 40,000 clones. This TCR derives from a woman between 18 and 69 years old with a cervical HPV16 infection that either progressed to CIN3+ or cleared (not recorded which). The V gene is TRBV19, the J gene TRBJ2-1, with 7 bases identical to TRBD1. Sequenced: blood buffy coat. The covered CDR3 bases are TGTGCCAGTACTTTAGGGACAGTTTACAATGAG. Residues: CASTLGTVYNE. The entire CDR3 reads CASTLGTVYNEQFF.